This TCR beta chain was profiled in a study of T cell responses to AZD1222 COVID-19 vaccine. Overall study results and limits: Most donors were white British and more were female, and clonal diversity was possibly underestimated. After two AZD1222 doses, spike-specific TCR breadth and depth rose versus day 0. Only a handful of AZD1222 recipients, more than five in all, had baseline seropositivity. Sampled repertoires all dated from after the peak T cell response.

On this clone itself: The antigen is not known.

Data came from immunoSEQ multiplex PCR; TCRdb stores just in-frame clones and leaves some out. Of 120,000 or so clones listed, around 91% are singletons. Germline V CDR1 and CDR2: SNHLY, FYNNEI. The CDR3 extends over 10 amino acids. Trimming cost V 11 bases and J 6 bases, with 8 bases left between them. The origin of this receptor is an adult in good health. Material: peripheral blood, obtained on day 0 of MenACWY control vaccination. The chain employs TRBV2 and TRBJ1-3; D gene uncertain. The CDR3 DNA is TGTGCCGGCGGGGAAAACACCATATATTTT. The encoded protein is CAGGENTIYF.